This is a list of T cell receptor beta chains from one sample in a study of cytomegalovirus exposure and HLA in healthy donors. TCRdb's copy holds only in-frame clones and misses some; the assay was immunoSEQ multiplex PCR. The sample yields over 120,000 clones, approximately 70% seen once. Sequenced input: PBMCs. The receptors here all came from an older woman in good health and CMV-seropositive. Each CDR3 is given with its conserved first and last residue. The order of the fields is D gene, J gene, V gene, CDR3 protein, CDR3 DNA. A D gene is named only where the DNA matches it firmly.

d_gene: TRBD1; j_gene: TRBJ1-2; v_gene: TRBV6-5; CDR3aa: CASSKGTGNYGYTF; CDR3nt: TGTGCCAGCAGTAAAGGGACAGGGAACTATGGCTACACCTTC
d_gene: -; j_gene: TRBJ1-2; v_gene: TRBV29-1; CDR3aa: CSVEGADYANYGYTF; CDR3nt: TGCAGCGTTGAAGGGGCAGATTACGCGAACTATGGCTACACCTTC
d_gene: TRBD1; j_gene: TRBJ2-1; v_gene: TRBV5-1; CDR3aa: CASSSLRDRGKDEQFF; CDR3nt: TGCGCCAGCAGCTCCCTCCGGGACAGGGGCAAGGATGAGCAGTTCTTC
d_gene: -; j_gene: TRBJ2-3; v_gene: TRBV19; CDR3aa: CASSIRGSGDTQYF; CDR3nt: TGTGCCAGTAGTATTAGAGGGAGTGGAGATACGCAGTATTTT
d_gene: TRBD2; j_gene: TRBJ2-3; v_gene: TRBV27; CDR3aa: CASSLVASGRGTQYF; CDR3nt: TGTGCCAGCAGTTTAGTTGCTAGCGGAAGGGGTACGCAGTATTTT
d_gene: -; j_gene: TRBJ1-1; v_gene: TRBV18; CDR3aa: CASSPLVTQGTEAFF; CDR3nt: TGTGCCAGCTCACCACTTGTAACCCAGGGCACTGAAGCTTTCTTT
d_gene: -; j_gene: TRBJ1-6; v_gene: TRBV7-9; CDR3aa: CASSFLTGGNSPLHF; CDR3nt: TGTGCCAGCAGCTTCTTAACAGGTGGTAACTCACCCCTCCACTTT
d_gene: -; j_gene: TRBJ1-1; v_gene: TRBV15; CDR3aa: CATRRGSPYTEAFF; CDR3nt: TGTGCCACCCGGCGGGGATCCCCTTACACTGAAGCTTTCTTT
d_gene: -; j_gene: TRBJ1-4; v_gene: TRBV7-9; CDR3aa: CASSLLATNEKLFF; CDR3nt: TGTGCCAGCAGCCTCCTCGCAACTAATGAAAAACTGTTTTTT
d_gene: -; j_gene: TRBJ2-1; v_gene: TRBV5-6; CDR3aa: CASSVWDYEQFF; CDR3nt: TGTGCCAGCAGCGTATGGGACTATGAGCAGTTCTTC